One and the same sample provided the 15 T cell receptor beta chains below, sequenced in a study of cytomegalovirus exposure and HLA in healthy donors. PCR was performed using 60 Vbeta and 13 Jbeta primers. The protocol was immunoSEQ multiplex PCR, while the TCRdb copy is restricted to in-frame clones and leaves out a portion. This table holds around 140,000 clones, 80% to 90% found once. Sequenced: PBMCs. The receptors shown here come from a woman aged 25-40 years in good health and CMV-seronegative.

Worth noting for this clone: Other DNA sequences from this sample encode an identical CDR3 as well. The rearrangement uses TRBV5-1 and TRBJ2-7; D possibly corresponds to TRBD2 (5 bases). Germline loops: CDR1 SGHRS, CDR2 YFSETQ. V gave up 1 base and J gave up 0 bases, with 5 bases separating them. The CDR3 covers 13 residues. CDR3 nucleotides: TGCGCCAGCAGCTTGACTAGCTCCTACGAGCAGTACTTC. Translated: CASSLTSSYEQYF.

J is TRBJ2-3 and V is TRBV28, with TRBD1 identical over 8 bases. With 4 bases clipped from V and 1 base from J, the junction kept 4 bases outside the gene matches. The V gene's germline CDR1 is MDHEN and CDR2 SYDVKM. This CDR3 spans 15 amino acids. DNA of the CDR3: TGTGCCAGCAGTTCGATACAGGGGGGCACAGATACGCAGTATTTT. Translating gives CASSSIQGGTDTQYF.

Points on this clone: The germline gene is not matched at one end of the junction; a read error may be the cause. The rearrangement uses TRBV6-6 and TRBJ2-3; 9 nucleotides line up with TRBD2. The CDR3 runs 16 residues. Germline loops: CDR1 MNHNY, CDR2 SVGAGI (reference sequence). CDR3 DNA sequence: TGTGCCAACAGTTCCCGACTAGCGGTGGGCACAGATACGCAGTATTTT. Amino acid sequence: CANSSRLAVGTDTQYF.

This rearrangement joins TRBV6-1 to TRBJ2-7, with D perhaps TRBD2 (6 bases). The length of the CDR3 is 13 residues. Trimming left V 5 bases short and J 2 bases short, with 10 bases between. CDR1 is MNHNS, CDR2 SASEGT, per germline. The CDR3 reads CASSSGEAYEQYF. The CDR3 DNA reads as TGTGCCAGCAGTTCCGGGGAGGCCTACGAGCAGTACTTC.

This chain links TRBV28 with TRBJ2-1, with D perhaps TRBD1 (6 bases). Germline CDR1 and CDR2: MDHEN and SYDVKM. Trimming took 6 bases from V and 1 from J, leaving 19 bases between them. The CDR3 runs to 17 residues. CDR3 nucleotide sequence: TGTGCCAGCAGCTCAAACAGGGTACGGAGGTCCTACAATGAGCAGTTCTTC. Its translation: CASSSNRVRRSYNEQFF.

The chain couples TRBV6-1 to TRBJ2-5; D gene ambiguous. Deletions cut 0 bases from V and 1 base from J, with 15 bases between. Germline values: CDR1 MNHNS, CDR2 SASEGT. This CDR3 is 17 amino acids long. CDR3 loop: CASSEALHGGTQETQYF. Here the CDR3 DNA reads TGTGCCAGCAGTGAAGCGCTTCATGGCGGCACCCAAGAGACCCAGTACTTC.

This sequence joins TRBV7-8 and TRBJ2-3, with 12 bases matching TRBD2. The CDR3 spans 16 residues. Germline loops: CDR1 SGHVS, CDR2 FQNEAQ. J lost 7 bases, V lost 0 bases, and 5 bases had no gene match. The CDR3 nucleotides are TGTGCCAGCAGCTTAGCCCGGACTAGCGGGGTGTATACGCAGTATTTT. It specifies CASSLARTSGVYTQYF. The full variable domain, rest sourced from reference TRBV7-8 and TRBJ2-3, is GAGVSQSPRYKVAKRGQDVALRCDPISGHVSLFWYQQALGQGPEFLTYFQNEAQLDKSGLPSDRFFAERPEGSVSTLKIQRTQQEDSAVYLCASSLARTSGVYTQYFGPGTRLTVL.

The chain uses TRBV6-5 and TRBJ2-2; possibly TRBD1 for D (5 bases). Trimming removed 0 bases from V and 1 base from J, with 9 bases in between. Germline CDR1 is MNHEY and CDR2 is SVGAGI. The CDR3 consists of 16 residues. CDR3 sequence reads: CASSYSRQLNTGELFF. The CDR3 DNA sequence: TGTGCCAGCAGTTACTCAAGACAGCTGAACACCGGGGAGCTGTTTTTT.

This chain connects TRBV19 to TRBJ2-3; 8 positions agree with TRBD2. The CDR3 is made up of 14 amino acids. V shed 7 bases, J shed 8 bases, and the junction held 11 bases outside the gene matches. Germline assignment: CDR1 LNHDA and CDR2 SQIVND (reference sequence). The CDR3 DNA sequence: TGTGCCAGTAAGGAGGCGGGGGGCCCCTCTACGCAGTATTTT. Translated: CASKEAGGPSTQYF.

The chain carries TRBV7-2 and TRBJ1-4, with D perhaps matching TRBD1 (5 bases). V was clipped by 5 bases and J by 0 bases, with 13 bases between them. The CDR3 has 16 residues. CDR1 is SGHTA, CDR2 FQGNSA, per germline. In DNA, the CDR3 is TGTGCCAGCAGCCCCCAGGGTTCTGCAACTAATGAAAAACTGTTTTTT. Translated: CASSPQGSATNEKLFF. The whole variable domain, filled in from reference TRBV7-2 and TRBJ1-4, reads GAGVSQSPSNKVTEKGKDVELRCDPISGHTALYWYRQSLGQGLEFLIYFQGNSAPDKSGLPSDRFSAERTGGSVSTLTIQRTQQEDSAVYLCASSPQGSATNEKLFFGSGTQLSVL.

The chain has TRBV19 and TRBJ2-7, with 12 positions matching TRBD2. Germline CDR1 LNHDA, CDR2 SQIVND (reference sequence). CDR3 size: 19 residues. V shed 4 bases and J 6 bases; nucleotides not matched to a gene: 19. The CDR3 here is CASSSRGGPELAGGREQYF. The DNA of the CDR3 is TGTGCCAGTAGTAGTAGAGGAGGACCTGAACTAGCGGGAGGACGCGAGCAGTACTTC.

The chain uses TRBV30 and TRBJ1-6; 9 bases align to TRBD1. CDR1 GTSNPN and CDR2 SVGIG come from the germline V gene (reference sequence). The CDR3 loop spans 13 amino acids. The J segment lost 7 bases and the V segment lost 8 bases, leaving 6 bases of the junction unmatched. The CDR3 DNA sequence: TGTGCCGAGCAGGGACAGGGAAATTCACCCCTCCACTTT. Protein sequence: CAEQGQGNSPLHF.

This clone was found once. The CDR3 nucleotides read TGCGCCAGCAGCCAAGAGGGCCCGCGGGGGGCCGACTATGGCTACACCTTC. The encoded protein is CASSQEGPRGADYGYTF. The chain uses TRBV4-1 and TRBJ1-2; a weak D match, TRBD1 (6 bases). The germline V and J ends were trimmed by 0 bases and 3 bases, with 17 bases remaining between them. Germline loops: CDR1 MGHRA, CDR2 YSYEKL. The CDR3 runs 17 residues.

The chain has TRBV29-1 and TRBJ2-1; 8 bases agree with TRBD2. The germline gives CDR1 SQVTM, CDR2 ANQGSEA. CDR3 length: 15 residues. The J segment lost 7 bases and the V segment lost 8 bases, leaving 16 bases of the junction unmatched. The CDR3 DNA reads as TGCAGCCTAAGGATTCCAATGTCTAGCGGGAATGAGCAGTTCTTC. Translation gives CSLRIPMSSGNEQFF.

The chain has TRBV28 and TRBJ2-5; 13 bases line up with TRBD2. This CDR3 contains 16 residues. With 4 bases clipped from V and 0 bases from J, the junction kept 2 bases outside the gene matches. Per the germline V gene, CDR1 is MDHEN and CDR2 is SYDVKM. CDR3 sequence reads: CASSSGTSGDQETQYF. In nucleotides, the CDR3 is TGTGCCAGCAGTTCCGGGACTAGCGGGGACCAAGAGACCCAGTACTTC.